The rows below give T cell receptor beta chains drawn from one sample of a study of T cell responses to AZD1222 COVID-19 vaccine. Profiled with immunoSEQ multiplex PCR; TCRdb holds only in-frame clones, not every one. The sample has tens of thousands of clones, around 84% seen once. Sequences were derived from peripheral blood, sampled 28 days after the second AZD1222 dose. These TCRs come from an adult who received the AZD1222 COVID-19 vaccine. Both conserved end residues are part of each CDR3. D genes are given only for firm matches. Clone sizes are given selectively: once, few, many, or a class where the clone is expanded.

abundance	d_gene	v_gene	j_gene	CDR3aa	CDR3nt
-	TRBD2	TRBV10-3	TRBJ2-3	CAISSQGALTPTSGSKKADTQYF	TGTGCCATCAGTAGCCAGGGGGCTCTAACCCCGACTAGCGGGAGTAAGAAGGCAGATACGCAGTATTTT
-	TRBD2	TRBV3-1/TRBV3-2	TRBJ2-1	CASSHGGVSYNEQFF	TGTGCCAGCAGCCATGGGGGGGTCTCCTACAATGAGCAGTTCTTC
few	TRBD1	TRBV6-7	TRBJ2-4	CARTRGTGGMKDF	TGTGCCAGGACCCGGGGGACAGGGGGGATGAAGGACTTC
few	-	TRBV11-3	TRBJ1-1	CASSLGREAFF	TGTGCCAGCAGCTTGGGCCGTGAAGCTTTCTTT
few	-	TRBV9	TRBJ2-2	CASSAPGFIPHTGELFF	TGTGCCAGCAGCGCACCCGGGTTTATCCCCCACACCGGGGAGCTGTTTTTT
-	-	TRBV3-1/TRBV3-2	TRBJ1-1	CASSQWAGNTEAFF	TGTGCCAGCAGCCAATGGGCCGGGAACACTGAAGCTTTCTTT
-	TRBD1	TRBV7-2	TRBJ1-2	CASSLSLTGGHYGYTF	TGTGCCAGCAGCTTATCTTTGACAGGGGGCCACTATGGCTACACCTTC
-	TRBD1	TRBV5-5	TRBJ2-7	CASSLGQGRGYEQYF	TGTGCCAGCAGCTTAGGACAGGGGCGAGGCTACGAGCAGTACTTC
-	-	TRBV2	TRBJ1-3	CASRKDSSGNTIYF	TGTGCCAGCAGAAAAGACAGCTCTGGAAACACCATATATTTT
-	-	TRBV4-2	TRBJ1-6	CASSQRPGGSSYNSPLHF	TGTGCCAGCAGCCAGCGCCCAGGAGGGAGCTCCTATAATTCACCCCTCCACTTT
once	TRBD1	TRBV28	TRBJ1-2	CASRSNRGREGYTF	TGTGCCAGCAGGAGCAACAGGGGGCGAGAGGGCTACACCTTC
-	TRBD2	TRBV3-1/TRBV3-2	TRBJ2-2	CASSQLGLAGGPSNTGELFF	TGTGCCAGCAGCCAGCTAGGACTAGCGGGGGGCCCCTCGAACACCGGGGAGCTGTTTTTT
-	-	TRBV11-2	TRBJ1-2	CASSNALDYGYTF	TGTGCCAGCAGCAACGCCCTTGACTATGGCTACACCTTC
once	-	TRBV27	TRBJ1-1	CASRALVTNTEAFF	TGTGCCAGCAGGGCTTTGGTCACGAACACTGAAGCTTTCTTT
-	TRBD1	TRBV5-1	TRBJ2-7	CASSLTGGHEQYF	TGCGCCAGCAGTTTGACAGGGGGCCACGAGCAGTACTTC
few	TRBD2	TRBV18	TRBJ2-5	CASSPIAGAQETQYF	TGTGCCAGCTCACCGATAGCGGGGGCGCAAGAGACCCAGTACTTC
-	-	TRBV3-1/TRBV3-2	TRBJ2-4	CASSFRASEGNIQYF	TGTGCCAGCAGCTTCAGGGCCTCCGAGGGAAACATTCAGTACTTC
-	-	TRBV7-2	TRBJ2-5	CASSPRTGETQYF	TGTGCCAGCAGCCCCCGGACGGGTGAGACCCAGTACTTC
-	-	TRBV5-1	TRBJ2-1	CASSYVYASLPSYNEQFF	TGCGCCAGCAGCTACGTCTATGCTAGCCTCCCCTCCTACAATGAGCAGTTCTTC
once	-	TRBV27	TRBJ2-4	CASSLSGVAAAKNIQYF	TGTGCCAGCAGTTTATCGGGGGTAGCGGCGGCCAAAAACATTCAGTACTTC
-	-	TRBV6-6	TRBJ2-1	CASAVGLSYNEQFF	TGTGCCAGCGCCGTCGGGCTATCCTACAATGAGCAGTTCTTC
-	-	TRBV3-1/TRBV3-2	TRBJ2-3	CASSPGWGGGGTDTQYF	TGTGCCAGCAGCCCCGGGTGGGGCGGAGGGGGCACAGATACGCAGTATTTT
-	-	TRBV28	TRBJ1-5	CAIYHPGGGQPQHF	TGTGCCATCTACCATCCCGGGGGTGGACAGCCCCAGCATTTT
-	-	TRBV3-1/TRBV3-2	TRBJ1-3	CASSPPGVGNTIYF	TGTGCCAGCAGCCCCCCCGGGGTAGGAAACACCATATATTTT
-	-	TRBV6-2/TRBV6-3	TRBJ2-7	CASSYSTRRRPEQYF	TGTGCCAGCAGTTACTCGACCAGGCGGAGGCCCGAGCAGTACTTC
-	-	TRBV28	TRBJ2-7	CASSFGGAPSYEQYF	TGTGCCAGCAGTTTTGGGGGGGCCCCATCCTACGAGCAGTACTTC
-	-	TRBV30	TRBJ1-1	CGVSGKNTEAFF	TGCGGGGTTTCAGGGAAGAACACTGAAGCTTTCTTT
-	TRBD2	TRBV3-1/TRBV3-2	TRBJ2-3	CASSQWTSVSTDTQYF	TGTGCCAGCAGCCAATGGACTAGCGTGAGCACAGATACGCAGTATTTT
-	TRBD1	TRBV7-9	TRBJ2-7	CASSSGGQGREQYF	TGTGCCAGCAGCTCTGGGGGACAGGGGCGTGAGCAGTACTTC
-	-	TRBV30	TRBJ1-2	CACSSASTGGYTF	TGTGCCTGTTCTTCGGCCTCAACGGGGGGCTACACCTTC
-	-	TRBV2	TRBJ2-5	CASSEGTPSETQYF	TGTGCCAGCAGTGAGGGGACACCATCCGAGACCCAGTACTTC
-	-	TRBV9	TRBJ2-2	CASSAGVGELFF	TGTGCCAGCAGCGCAGGAGTCGGGGAGCTGTTTTTT
-	TRBD1	TRBV6-1	TRBJ2-7	CASSDTGESGYEQYF	TGTGCCAGCAGTGACACAGGGGAATCTGGGTACGAGCAGTACTTC
-	-	TRBV3-1/TRBV3-2	TRBJ2-5	CASSQVPGETQYF	TGTGCCAGCAGCCAAGTCCCAGGGGAGACCCAGTACTTC
-	TRBD1	TRBV25-1	TRBJ2-3	CASSGYTGVTDTQYF	TGTGCCAGCAGTGGATATACAGGGGTCACAGATACGCAGTATTTT
-	TRBD1	TRBV27	TRBJ1-2	CASSFDRVSDYTF	TGTGCCAGCAGTTTCGACAGGGTCTCGGACTACACCTTC
-	TRBD2	TRBV7-3	TRBJ2-3	CASSRSSNRLAGAGTDTQYF	TGTGCCAGCAGCAGATCGTCCAACCGACTAGCGGGAGCAGGTACAGATACGCAGTATTTT
-	-	TRBV15	TRBJ2-3	CDAPGLPTDTQYF	TGTGACGCCCCGGGACTCCCCACAGATACGCAGTATTTT
once	-	TRBV30	TRBJ2-5	CAWSFRVTETQYF	TGTGCCTGGAGTTTCCGGGTTACGGAGACCCAGTACTTC
-	-	TRBV28	TRBJ1-1	CASSSRGVGETFF	TGTGCCAGCAGTTCCCGGGGCGTCGGGGAGACTTTCTTT
-	TRBD2	TRBV10-3	TRBJ2-3	CAISESLGLAGTKETTDTQYF	TGTGCCATCAGTGAGTCATTGGGGCTAGCGGGCACCAAGGAAACCACAGATACGCAGTATTTT
-	TRBD1	TRBV3-1/TRBV3-2	TRBJ2-7	CASSPLSGQGTYEQYF	TGTGCCAGCAGCCCGTTATCCGGACAGGGGACCTACGAGCAGTACTTC
-	TRBD1	TRBV12-3/TRBV12-4	TRBJ2-7	CASGGGQGNEQYF	TGTGCCAGCGGGGGAGGACAGGGCAACGAGCAGTACTTC
once	TRBD1	TRBV5-1	TRBJ2-1	CASSQPGQAFNEQFF	TGCGCCAGCAGCCAGCCGGGACAGGCTTTCAATGAGCAGTTCTTC
-	-	TRBV5-1	TRBJ2-5	CASSPSHRETQYF	TGCGCCAGCAGCCCCAGTCACCGGGAGACCCAGTACTTC
-	-	TRBV6-5	TRBJ2-5	CASSTIGSQTQYF	TGTGCCAGCAGCACGATCGGGTCTCAGACCCAGTACTTC
-	TRBD2	TRBV10-2	TRBJ2-1	CASSEGRAGGFNEQFF	TGCGCCAGCAGTGAGGGTCGCGCGGGAGGGTTCAATGAGCAGTTCTTC
-	-	TRBV5-6	TRBJ1-5	CASSLAHRVGQPQHF	TGTGCCAGCAGCTTGGCCCATCGGGTGGGGCAGCCCCAGCATTTT
-	TRBD1	TRBV5-4	TRBJ2-7	CASPSRDRGDEQYF	TGTGCCAGCCCTTCCCGGGACAGGGGTGACGAGCAGTACTTC